The source of this TCR beta chain is a study of blood T cells in healthy people across ages. Study-level points and caveats: The study regarded diversity estimates from one million T cells as underestimates.

Combining a sample-barcoded 5' primer with a J-beta primer mix, a second PCR ran for 7 to 11 cycles. TCRdb redid the calling of the 5' RACE reads with MiXCR, one entry per CDR3 protein. The table includes about 1.8 million distinct CDR3 sequences, just under 50% detected once. The authors drew 7.5 to 10 milliliters of peripheral blood from each donor. Comments on this clonotype: Its antigen is not known.

This CDR3 is 14 amino acids long. Germline V gene sequence: CDR1 MNHEY, CDR2 SVGAGI. The V and J ends lost 2 bases and 5 bases respectively, with 12 bases between them. Material for sequencing was blood. The clonotype originates from a woman in her thirties or forties in good health. The V gene is TRBV6-5, the J gene TRBJ1-1; D is ambiguous. Here the CDR3 DNA reads TGTGCCAGCAGTTACGCGGACCCGAAAACTGAAGCTTTCTTT. It codes for CASSYADPKTEAFF.